The rows below give T cell receptor beta chains drawn from one sample of a study of cytomegalovirus exposure and HLA in healthy donors. Sequencing was performed with immunoSEQ multiplex PCR; in TCRdb, only in-frame clones are kept and a portion is missing. In the table there are some 150,000 clones, around three quarters of which are singletons. Specimen: PBMCs. The receptors shown here come from a woman aged 45 to 65 in good health and CMV-seronegative. CDR3s include the opening cysteine and the closing phenylalanine or tryptophan. Each record gives: D gene, clone size, J gene, V gene, CDR3 DNA, CDR3 protein. A D gene is named only where the DNA matches it firmly. Size is stated for part of the rows, as once, few or many counts, or as a class when the clone is expanded.

d_call: .
clone_size: .
j_call: TRBJ1-6
v_call: TRBV19
cdr3_nt: TGTGCCAGTAGTATCCCCTTGTACAGGGATAGGAATTCACCCCTCCACTTT
cdr3_aa: CASSIPLYRDRNSPLHF

d_call: .
clone_size: .
j_call: TRBJ2-7
v_call: TRBV7-9
cdr3_nt: TGTGCCAGCAGCTTAGCAGGGGCACCGCACGAGCAGTACTTC
cdr3_aa: CASSLAGAPHEQYF

d_call: TRBD1
clone_size: .
j_call: TRBJ2-7
v_call: TRBV18
cdr3_nt: TGTGCCAGCTCCACCGGTGGACAGGGAAGCTCCTACGAGCAGTACTTC
cdr3_aa: CASSTGGQGSSYEQYF

d_call: TRBD1
clone_size: .
j_call: TRBJ2-1
v_call: TRBV28
cdr3_nt: TGTGCCAGCAAAAGACAGGGTTTAACGTACAATGAGCAGTTCTTC
cdr3_aa: CASKRQGLTYNEQFF

d_call: .
clone_size: few
j_call: TRBJ2-1
v_call: TRBV7-2
cdr3_nt: TGTGCCAGCAGCTCAGCTAGGAGCTCCTACAATGAGCAGTTCTTC
cdr3_aa: CASSSARSSYNEQFF

d_call: .
clone_size: .
j_call: TRBJ1-5
v_call: TRBV19
cdr3_nt: TGTGCCAGCACTAACGCGCTGGGAGGGATGAGCAATCAGCCCCAGCATTTT
cdr3_aa: CASTNALGGMSNQPQHF

d_call: .
clone_size: .
j_call: TRBJ1-1
v_call: TRBV28
cdr3_nt: TGTGCCAGCAGTACCCCACAGAGTCAGAACACTGAAGCTTTCTTT
cdr3_aa: CASSTPQSQNTEAFF

d_call: .
clone_size: few
j_call: TRBJ1-2
v_call: TRBV28
cdr3_nt: TGTGCCAGCAGTTTACCCTCGGTCGGGGGCTACACCTTC
cdr3_aa: CASSLPSVGGYTF

d_call: .
clone_size: few
j_call: TRBJ1-5
v_call: TRBV7-2
cdr3_nt: TGTGCCAGCAGCTTAAGGGGGAATCAGCCCCAGCATTTT
cdr3_aa: CASSLRGNQPQHF

d_call: TRBD2
clone_size: .
j_call: TRBJ2-2
v_call: TRBV7-9
cdr3_nt: TGTGCCAGCAGCTCCAGATTGGGAGGGCTGAACACCGGGGAGCTGTTTTTT
cdr3_aa: CASSSRLGGLNTGELFF

d_call: .
clone_size: .
j_call: TRBJ2-5
v_call: TRBV6-6
cdr3_nt: TGTGCCAGCAGGGAAATAGCGGATGTTAAAGAGACCCAGTACTTC
cdr3_aa: CASREIADVKETQYF

d_call: .
clone_size: .
j_call: TRBJ2-2
v_call: TRBV11-2
cdr3_nt: TGTGCCAGCAGCTTAGGCACCCGGGACACCGGGGAGCTGTTTTTT
cdr3_aa: CASSLGTRDTGELFF

d_call: .
clone_size: once
j_call: TRBJ1-3
v_call: TRBV29-1
cdr3_nt: TGCAGCGCTAGGGAGACTCTCTCTGGAAACACCATATATTTT
cdr3_aa: CSARETLSGNTIYF

d_call: TRBD1
clone_size: .
j_call: TRBJ2-7
v_call: TRBV19
cdr3_nt: TGTGCCAGTAGTAGGGCCGGGACAGGGGACGCTCCAAAGGCCTACGAGCAGTACTTC
cdr3_aa: CASSRAGTGDAPKAYEQYF

d_call: .
clone_size: .
j_call: TRBJ1-2
v_call: TRBV19
cdr3_nt: TGTGCCAGTAATCTACAGGGCTATGGCTACACCTTC
cdr3_aa: CASNLQGYGYTF

d_call: .
clone_size: .
j_call: TRBJ1-1
v_call: TRBV18
cdr3_nt: TGTGCCAGCTCACCCCCAGGCAACATGAACACTGAAGCTTTCTTT
cdr3_aa: CASSPPGNMNTEAFF

d_call: TRBD2
clone_size: few
j_call: TRBJ2-1
v_call: TRBV9
cdr3_nt: TGTGCCAGCAGCCCCGGGACTAGCGCCTACAATGAGCAGTTCTTC
cdr3_aa: CASSPGTSAYNEQFF

d_call: .
clone_size: .
j_call: TRBJ1-2
v_call: TRBV6-6
cdr3_nt: TGTGCCAGCAGTATAGCGGCTAACTATGGCTACACCTTC
cdr3_aa: CASSIAANYGYTF

d_call: TRBD2
clone_size: .
j_call: TRBJ2-3
v_call: TRBV4-3
cdr3_nt: TGCGCCAGCAGCCAAGATGGGGGGGGGTCTAGCACAGATACGCAGTATTTT
cdr3_aa: CASSQDGGGSSTDTQYF

d_call: .
clone_size: .
j_call: TRBJ1-2
v_call: TRBV7-9
cdr3_nt: TGTTCCAGCAGCTTAGGTACAGGAGCCTATGGCTACACCTTC
cdr3_aa: CSSSLGTGAYGYTF

d_call: TRBD1
clone_size: .
j_call: TRBJ2-1
v_call: TRBV25-1
cdr3_nt: TGTGCCAGCAGCCGACCGGGACAGGGGTTGAATGAGCAGTTCTTC
cdr3_aa: CASSRPGQGLNEQFF

d_call: TRBD1
clone_size: .
j_call: TRBJ2-6
v_call: TRBV6-1
cdr3_nt: TGTGCCAGCAGTGAAGGAACAGGGGGCGCTGGGGCCAACGTCCTGACTTTC
cdr3_aa: CASSEGTGGAGANVLTF

d_call: TRBD1
clone_size: .
j_call: TRBJ1-1
v_call: TRBV25-1
cdr3_nt: TGTGCCAGCAGTGAATCAGGGGGCCGGGGTGAAGCTTTCTTT
cdr3_aa: CASSESGGRGEAFF

d_call: .
clone_size: .
j_call: TRBJ1-5
v_call: TRBV5-1
cdr3_nt: TGCGCCAGCAGCTTGGGCGGGGTAAATCAGCCCCAGCATTTT
cdr3_aa: CASSLGGVNQPQHF

d_call: .
clone_size: .
j_call: TRBJ1-6
v_call: TRBV6-1
cdr3_nt: TGTGCCAGCATAGCTCCGTTGGCCTATAATTCACCCCTCCACTTT
cdr3_aa: CASIAPLAYNSPLHF

d_call: .
clone_size: .
j_call: TRBJ1-6
v_call: TRBV2
cdr3_nt: TGTGCCAGCAGTGAAGCGAGGTCGAATTCACCCCTCCACTTT
cdr3_aa: CASSEARSNSPLHF

d_call: TRBD2
clone_size: .
j_call: TRBJ2-5
v_call: TRBV30
cdr3_nt: TGTGCCTGGAGTGTGGCTAGCGGGGGGCTCCAAGAGACCCAGTACTTC
cdr3_aa: CAWSVASGGLQETQYF

d_call: TRBD1
clone_size: .
j_call: TRBJ1-6
v_call: TRBV19
cdr3_nt: TGTGCCAGTACAATGGGGGACAGGCTTAATTCACCCCTCCACTTT
cdr3_aa: CASTMGDRLNSPLHF

d_call: .
clone_size: .
j_call: TRBJ1-6
v_call: TRBV21-1
cdr3_nt: TGTGCCAGCAGCACCCGGGACAGTAATTCACCCCTCCACTTT
cdr3_aa: CASSTRDSNSPLHF

d_call: TRBD1
clone_size: .
j_call: TRBJ1-2
v_call: TRBV19
cdr3_nt: TGTGCCAGTAGAGGGGGACAGTCAAGTGCCTATGGCTACACCTTC
cdr3_aa: CASRGGQSSAYGYTF

d_call: .
clone_size: .
j_call: TRBJ2-5
v_call: TRBV5-5
cdr3_nt: TGTGCCAGCAGCTTGGCGGCAGGGGAAGGGGAGACCCAGTACTTC
cdr3_aa: CASSLAAGEGETQYF

d_call: .
clone_size: .
j_call: TRBJ1-5
v_call: TRBV5-1
cdr3_nt: TGCGCCAGCAGCTTGGATACGAGTCAGCCCCAGCATTTT
cdr3_aa: CASSLDTSQPQHF

d_call: TRBD2
clone_size: .
j_call: TRBJ2-7
v_call: TRBV10-3
cdr3_nt: TGTGCCAGCAGTGACACTAGCGGGAGTGGGTACGAGCAGTACTTC
cdr3_aa: CASSDTSGSGYEQYF

d_call: .
clone_size: once
j_call: TRBJ1-1
v_call: TRBV30
cdr3_nt: TGTGCCTGGAGTGTACGACGTACCGGGGAAGCTTTCTTT
cdr3_aa: CAWSVRRTGEAFF

d_call: TRBD1
clone_size: .
j_call: TRBJ2-7
v_call: TRBV28
cdr3_nt: TGTGCCAGCAGATACAGGGGCGGTTTATACGAGCAGTACTTC
cdr3_aa: CASRYRGGLYEQYF

d_call: TRBD2
clone_size: once
j_call: TRBJ2-7
v_call: TRBV27
cdr3_nt: TGTGCCAGCAGTGCCCAGCCCCCTAGCGGGAGCTACGAGCAGTACTTC
cdr3_aa: CASSAQPPSGSYEQYF

d_call: .
clone_size: .
j_call: TRBJ1-4
v_call: TRBV7-2
cdr3_nt: TGTGCCAGCAGCTTAGCGCTCTCGAGGAATGAAAAACTGTTTTTT
cdr3_aa: CASSLALSRNEKLFF

d_call: TRBD2
clone_size: .
j_call: TRBJ2-3
v_call: TRBV5-1
cdr3_nt: TGCGCCAGTGGACTAGCGGGGTCAGATACGCAGTATTTT
cdr3_aa: CASGLAGSDTQYF

d_call: .
clone_size: once
j_call: TRBJ2-7
v_call: TRBV6-1
cdr3_nt: TGTGCCAGCAGTGAAATTGCCTACGAGCAGTACTTC
cdr3_aa: CASSEIAYEQYF

d_call: .
clone_size: .
j_call: TRBJ1-3
v_call: TRBV10-1
cdr3_nt: TGCGCCAGCGGGAGGTCTACGGGCATGAGCTCTGGAAACACCATATATTTT
cdr3_aa: CASGRSTGMSSGNTIYF

d_call: .
clone_size: once
j_call: TRBJ2-1
v_call: TRBV28
cdr3_nt: TGTGCCAGCGGGGCCGGGACAATGAACAATGAGCAGTTCTTC
cdr3_aa: CASGAGTMNNEQFF

d_call: TRBD2
clone_size: .
j_call: TRBJ2-1
v_call: TRBV2
cdr3_nt: TGTGCCAGCAGGAAGAGACCGGGACTAGCGGCCTACAATGAGCAGTTCTTC
cdr3_aa: CASRKRPGLAAYNEQFF

d_call: .
clone_size: once
j_call: TRBJ1-3
v_call: TRBV6-1
cdr3_nt: TGTGCCAGCAGTGAAGGCGTGGGACAACTCTCTGGAAACACCATATATTTT
cdr3_aa: CASSEGVGQLSGNTIYF

d_call: TRBD2
clone_size: few
j_call: TRBJ2-7
v_call: TRBV6-5
cdr3_nt: TGTGCCAGCACCCCGGGGCTAGCGGGCACCTACGAGCAGTACTTC
cdr3_aa: CASTPGLAGTYEQYF

d_call: TRBD2
clone_size: .
j_call: TRBJ2-3
v_call: TRBV29-1
cdr3_nt: TGCAGCGCTAAGGAGGGGACTAGCGGGAGGCACACGCAGTATTTT
cdr3_aa: CSAKEGTSGRHTQYF

d_call: .
clone_size: few
j_call: TRBJ2-2
v_call: TRBV11-3
cdr3_nt: TGTGCCAGCAGCTTAGCGGGAGTAACCGGGGAGCTGTTTTTT
cdr3_aa: CASSLAGVTGELFF

d_call: .
clone_size: .
j_call: TRBJ1-5
v_call: TRBV19
cdr3_nt: TGTGCCAGTAGTAAACCAAGAGGAGAAGGGAGTCAGCCCCAGCATTTT
cdr3_aa: CASSKPRGEGSQPQHF

d_call: .
clone_size: .
j_call: TRBJ1-2
v_call: TRBV7-9
cdr3_nt: TGTGCCAGCAGCCCCTACCCAGGGTTGGACGGCTACACCTTC
cdr3_aa: CASSPYPGLDGYTF

d_call: .
clone_size: .
j_call: TRBJ1-4
v_call: TRBV27
cdr3_nt: TGTGCCAGCAGTTTCCGGGAGGATGAAAAACTGTTTTTT
cdr3_aa: CASSFREDEKLFF

d_call: .
clone_size: .
j_call: TRBJ2-4
v_call: TRBV9
cdr3_nt: TGTGCCAGCAGCGAGTCGACTGGAAACATTCAGTACTTC
cdr3_aa: CASSESTGNIQYF

d_call: .
clone_size: once
j_call: TRBJ2-1
v_call: TRBV7-2
cdr3_nt: TGTGCCAGCAGCTTAGGGCAGGGTAGTGAGCAGTTCTTC
cdr3_aa: CASSLGQGSEQFF

d_call: .
clone_size: .
j_call: TRBJ1-1
v_call: TRBV27
cdr3_nt: TGTGCCAGCAGTTATAGACAGGCCATGAACACTGAAGCTTTCTTT
cdr3_aa: CASSYRQAMNTEAFF

d_call: .
clone_size: few
j_call: TRBJ2-5
v_call: TRBV7-2
cdr3_nt: TGTGCCAGCAGCTCGGCGGGTAGCCGGGGGATCACGGAGACCCAGTACTTC
cdr3_aa: CASSSAGSRGITETQYF

d_call: .
clone_size: few
j_call: TRBJ1-2
v_call: TRBV2
cdr3_nt: TGTGCCAGCAGGGACTTCGCCCCTCGAGATGGCTACACCTTC
cdr3_aa: CASRDFAPRDGYTF